This TCR beta chain came from a study of Ad26.COV2.S vaccination and SARS-CoV-2 variants (TCRdb year 2021). Context from the whole study: Vaccine-arm donors were drawn from COV1001, a multicentre, randomized, double-blind, placebo-controlled phase I-IIa trial of Ad26.COV2.S in healthy adults. Trial participants were randomized into five groups of five: low-dose or high-dose Ad26.COV2.S given once or twice, or placebo on both occasions. Throughout the experiments and outcome assessment, investigators stayed blinded to trial group allocation. The TCR-sequenced set comprised around 30 samples: approximately 19 Ad26.COV2.S vaccine recipients, 5 placebo recipients and 8 SARS-CoV-2 convalescent individuals. TCRbeta repertoire sequencing was used to assess the specificity and breadth of SARS-CoV-2-reactive T cell receptors after Ad26.COV2.S vaccination. Ad26.COV2.S was given intramuscularly at 5x10^10 or 1x10^11 viral particles, as a single shot or as two shots 56 days apart. Overall results and qualifications from the work: The study lacked the statistical power to compare responses across vaccine doses or regimens. Vaccine and placebo recipients had comparable non-spike TCR breadth, which fits with the vaccine containing only spike. It was noted by the authors that total T cell responses may have been underestimated by the TCR breadth and depth analyses. After vaccination, spike-specific CD8+ and CD4+ T cell responses were reported to show substantial breadth. Ad26.COV2.S recipients had higher spike-specific TCR breadth than placebo recipients (P = 0.0014).

From cysteine to phenylalanine, the CDR3 is 14 amino acids long. Only the CDR3 DNA stays, 42 bases, in frame from base 1. The V end loses 5 bases and the J end loses 4 bases, and a stretch of 14 bases separates them. The germline V gene (reference sequence) sets CDR1 to LNHDA and CDR2 to SQIVND. The sample's treatment or condition label, decoded: 15 to 20 received Ad26.COV2.S at low or high dose, single or two shots; about 5 received placebo; per-sample allocation not given. Repertoires of vaccine and placebo recipients were sequenced from samples collected on day 63 after the first injection. In Cohort 1b, 25 to 30 adults aged 18-55 years were enrolled at a single site in Boston, USA, between 29 July and 7 August 2020. Ad26.COV2.S was a replication-incompetent adenovirus type 26 vector that expressed a prefusion-stabilized SARS-CoV-2 spike protein derived from the original Wuhan strain. The immunoSEQ Assay was the method used to sequence TCRbeta CDR3 regions. After extraction, genomic DNA underwent amplification by bias-controlled multiplex PCR, followed by high-throughput sequencing. Regarding the original processing steps: To quantify the absolute abundance of each unique TCRbeta CDR3 region, sequences were collapsed and filtered. Usable DNA was measured by amplifying reference genes present in all nucleated cells, and TCRbeta template counts were normalized to that usable DNA to estimate T cell fraction. Repertoire TCRs were annotated as SARS-CoV-2-specific by exact matching of V gene, CDR3 amino acid sequence and J gene to a known reactive TCR set. The reference SARS-CoV-2 TCR set came from MIRA and was filtered for enrichment in COVID-19-positive ImmuneCODE repertoires, removing public or cross-reactive TCRs. Drawing on the MIRA antigens, annotated TCRs were analysed further at the level of specific ORF or position within ORF. Breadth was defined as annotated unique rearrangements over total unique productive rearrangements; depth was the summed frequency of those rearrangements. Two-sided Wilcoxon rank-sum tests were used to compare TCR breadth between groups. Entries here come from immuneACCESS through TCRdb and include only in-frame sequences with V and J called. Some clones fail to appear in such tables; in the studies checked, an unresolved V gene covers under half of the shortfall, and the cause of the remainder is unknown. V, J and clone size are taken as reported in that table, and D and trimming were inferred from the DNA itself. The sample data list about 350,000 clones, and 85% to 90% of these were observed just once. Of the sample, around 4.5% falls within the top ten clones.

On this clone itself: Its cognate antigen has yet to be identified. No clone much larger than this one lies a single base away; base qualities are absent.

The V and J genes are TRBV19 and TRBJ1-1; the D gene is not confidently resolved. The specimen was peripheral blood, collected in a trial of Ad26.COV2.S vaccine versus placebo. This TCR was sampled from a person between 18 and 60 years old who received the Ad26.COV2.S COVID-19 vaccine or a placebo. The CDR3 protein: CASSPSLVSTEAFF. The DNA is TGTGCCAGTAGTCCCAGCTTGGTAAGCACTGAAGCTTTCTTT.